This entry lists 12 T cell receptor beta chains sequenced from one sample in a study of T cells after yellow fever vaccination. Via MiXCR, TCRdb re-called the 5' RACE reads, giving one row per CDR3 protein. Counted here are about 350,000 distinct CDR3 sequences, about 4% occurring once; the ten biggest clones make up roughly 25%. The sample here was PBMCs, taken 5 days after the yellow fever booster vaccination. The receptors shown here come from a man between 18 and 29 years old who received the YFV17D yellow fever vaccine.

The rearrangement links TRBV11-2 to TRBJ2-5, with 9 bases that match TRBD2. The V and J ends lost 5 bases and 1 base, in that order; junction bases with no gene match: 5. The CDR3 extends over 15 amino acids. Per the germline V gene, CDR1 is SGHAT and CDR2 is FQNNGV. CDR3 sequence reads: CASSPLAGVQETQYF. In nucleotides, the CDR3 is TGTGCCAGCAGCCCTTTAGCGGGGGTCCAAGAGACCCAGTACTTC.

This clonotype was found a few times. This chain links TRBV6-2 or TRBV6-3 with TRBJ2-2; 7 nucleotides line up with TRBD2. This CDR3 has 13 amino acids. Germline V gene lookup returns CDR1 MNHEY and CDR2 SVGEGT. V shed 10 bases, J shed 2 bases, and the junction held 4 bases outside the gene matches. The CDR3 here is CAIKRGNTGELFF. CDR3 nucleotide sequence: TGTGCCATCAAGCGGGGCAACACCGGGGAGCTGTTTTTT.

This clonotype was counted ten times or more. This chain connects TRBV12-3 or TRBV12-4 to TRBJ1-2, with D perhaps TRBD1 (6 bases). Trimming took off 9 bases at V and 14 bases at J, with 28 bases between the two ends. This CDR3 is built from 14 residues. The CDR3 sequence: CASEKPTGGRAATF. Here the CDR3 DNA reads TGTGCCAGTGAGAAACCCACTGGGGGCAGAGCGGCTACCTTC.

The table lists this clonotype with many counts. The CDR3 DNA follows: TGTGCCATCGGAGGGGGATCCCTTGGAAACACCATATATTTT. Translation gives CAIGGGSLGNTIYF. This rearrangement joins TRBV10-3 to TRBJ1-3; perhaps TRBD1 as D (6 bases). V lost 8 bases and J 3 bases, leaving 14 bases between the germline ends. This CDR3 comprises 14 residues. Germline values: CDR1 ENHRY, CDR2 SYGVKD.

This clonotype was found many times. V is TRBV6-5 and J is TRBJ1-1, with D tentatively TRBD1 (5 bases). Germline values: CDR1 MNHEY, CDR2 SVGAGI. The CDR3 is made up of 15 amino acids. Trimming shortened V by 0 bases and J by 0 bases, and 8 bases separated the two germline ends. In nucleotides, the CDR3 is TGTGCCAGCAGTTACTCGGGACGGATGAACACTGAAGCTTTCTTT. This encodes CASSYSGRMNTEAFF.

Many counts were recorded for this clonotype. V usage is TRBV5-1 and J usage is TRBJ2-2; the D gene is possibly TRBD1 (6 bases). Germline loops: CDR1 SGHRS, CDR2 YFSETQ. V lost 9 bases, J lost 5 bases, and 20 bases lay in between. This CDR3 has 15 residues. Written as DNA, the CDR3 is TGCGCCACCAGGAAGGGGGTGTCGGGTACCGGGGAGCTGTTTTTT. This gives the protein CATRKGVSGTGELFF.

This clonotype was observed at least ten times. This chain joins TRBV5-1 and TRBJ1-2, with D perhaps TRBD1 (5 bases). Looked up from germline, CDR1 is SGHRS and CDR2 is YFSETQ. This CDR3 has 16 amino acids. The V end was cut by 0 bases, the J end by 4 bases, with 16 bases between. CDR3 bases: TGCGCCAGCAGCTTGGAGGGACTCCTGCCCGCCTATGGCTACACCTTC. Encoded protein: CASSLEGLLPAYGYTF.

The chain recombines TRBV4-3 with TRBJ2-6; D unresolved. V gave up 0 bases and J gave up 0 bases, with 9 bases separating them. The germline V gene encodes CDR1 LGHNA and CDR2 YSLEER. This CDR3 has 17 residues. The DNA for the CDR3 is TGCGCCAGCAGCCAAGAACGGTCTTACTCTGGGGCCAACGTCCTGACTTTC. This gives the protein CASSQERSYSGANVLTF.

At least ten counts were recorded for this clonotype. The rearrangement uses TRBV6-2 or TRBV6-3 and TRBJ1-1; 8 nucleotides line up with TRBD1. The length of the CDR3 is 14 residues. The V segment lost 6 bases and the J segment 2 bases; nucleotides outside the gene matches: 5. CDR1 and CDR2 (germline): MNHEY, SVGEGT. Here the CDR3 DNA reads TGTGCCAGCAGGGTTGGACAGGGAAACACTGAAGCTTTCTTT. The encoded protein is CASRVGQGNTEAFF.

In its sample, this clonotype was seen many times. The J gene is TRBJ2-1, the V gene TRBV12-3 or TRBV12-4; TRBD2 aligns across 9 bases. V lost 3 bases to trimming and J lost 8 bases; unmatched junction nucleotides: 5. The CDR3 sequence is 14 residues long. The CDR3 spells CASSFGGGADEQFF. CDR3 nucleotide sequence: TGTGCCAGCAGTTTCGGCGGGGGGGCCGATGAGCAGTTCTTC.

This clonotype was recorded many times. V and J are TRBV6-5 and TRBJ2-5; no clear D gene. The germline gives CDR1 MNHEY, CDR2 SVGAGI. CDR3 length equals 10 residues. Trimming took 6 bases from V and 3 from J, leaving 2 bases between them. The CDR3 is CASREETQYF. The CDR3 nucleotides read TGTGCCAGCAGGGAAGAGACCCAGTACTTC.

In this sample, this clonotype turned up a few times. J is TRBJ1-1 and V is TRBV29-1; TRBD1 matches 9 bases. This CDR3 comprises 16 residues. Trimming cost V 1 base and J 4 bases; bases outside gene matches: 10. Germline-derived CDR1 and CDR2 are SQVTM and ANQGSEA. CDR3 coding DNA: TGCAGCGTTGAAGGGGGGACAGGGAAGGGTGGCACTGAAGCTTTCTTT. This codes for CSVEGGTGKGGTEAFF.